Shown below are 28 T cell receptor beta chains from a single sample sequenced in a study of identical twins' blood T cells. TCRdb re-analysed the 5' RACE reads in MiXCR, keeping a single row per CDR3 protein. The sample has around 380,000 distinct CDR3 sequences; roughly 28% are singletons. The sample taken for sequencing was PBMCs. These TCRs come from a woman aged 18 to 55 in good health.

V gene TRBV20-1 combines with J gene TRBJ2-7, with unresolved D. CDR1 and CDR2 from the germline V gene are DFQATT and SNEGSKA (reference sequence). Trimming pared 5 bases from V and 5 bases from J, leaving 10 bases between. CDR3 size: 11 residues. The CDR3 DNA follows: TGCAGTGCTCTGAGCTTAGACGAGCAGTACTTC. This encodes CSALSLDEQYF.

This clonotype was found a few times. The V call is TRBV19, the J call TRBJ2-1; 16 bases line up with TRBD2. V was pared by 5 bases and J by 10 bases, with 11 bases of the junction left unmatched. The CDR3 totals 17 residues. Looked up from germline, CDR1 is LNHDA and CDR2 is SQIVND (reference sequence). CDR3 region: CASSASGLAGGLAEQFF. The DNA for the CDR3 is TGTGCCAGTAGTGCTTCGGGACTAGCGGGGGGGCTCGCGGAGCAGTTCTTC.

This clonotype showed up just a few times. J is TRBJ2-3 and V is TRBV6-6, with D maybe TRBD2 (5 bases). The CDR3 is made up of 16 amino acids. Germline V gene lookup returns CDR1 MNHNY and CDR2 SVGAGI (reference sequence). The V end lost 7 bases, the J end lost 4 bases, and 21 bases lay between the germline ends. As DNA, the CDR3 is TGTGCCAGCACCACCTTGGGCGGGCGGTGGGCAGATACGCAGTATTTT. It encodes CASTTLGGRWADTQYF.

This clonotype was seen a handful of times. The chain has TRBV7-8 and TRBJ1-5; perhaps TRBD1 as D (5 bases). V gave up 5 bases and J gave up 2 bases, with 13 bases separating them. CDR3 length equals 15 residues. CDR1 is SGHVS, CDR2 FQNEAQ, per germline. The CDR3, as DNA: TGTGCCAGCAGCCCGAGGTGGGGACGCAATCAGCCCCAGCATTTT. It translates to CASSPRWGRNQPQHF.

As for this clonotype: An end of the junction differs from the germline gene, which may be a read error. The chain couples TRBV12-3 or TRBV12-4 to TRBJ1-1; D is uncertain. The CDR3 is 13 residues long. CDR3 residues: CASSFRLNTEASF. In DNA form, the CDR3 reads TGTGCCAGCAGTTTTAGGTTGAACACTGAAGCTTCCTTT.

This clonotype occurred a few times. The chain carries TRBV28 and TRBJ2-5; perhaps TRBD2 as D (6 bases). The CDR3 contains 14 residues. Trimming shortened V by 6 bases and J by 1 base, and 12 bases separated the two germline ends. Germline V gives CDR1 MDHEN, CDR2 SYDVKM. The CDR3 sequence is CASSSRLVQETQYF. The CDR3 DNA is TGTGCCAGCAGCTCTCGACTAGTCCAAGAGACCCAGTACTTC.

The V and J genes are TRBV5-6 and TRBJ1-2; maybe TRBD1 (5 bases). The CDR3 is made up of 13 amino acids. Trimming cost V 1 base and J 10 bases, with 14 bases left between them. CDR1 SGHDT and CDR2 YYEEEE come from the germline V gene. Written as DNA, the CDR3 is TGTGCCAGCAGCTTGTCGGGGGATTATATCTACACCTTC. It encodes CASSLSGDYIYTF.

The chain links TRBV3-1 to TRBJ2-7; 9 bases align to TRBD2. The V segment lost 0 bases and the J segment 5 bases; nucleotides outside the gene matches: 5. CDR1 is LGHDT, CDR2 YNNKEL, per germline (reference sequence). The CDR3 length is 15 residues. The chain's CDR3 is CASSQEGLAKNEQYF. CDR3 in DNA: TGTGCCAGCAGCCAAGAAGGACTAGCGAAAAACGAGCAGTACTTC.

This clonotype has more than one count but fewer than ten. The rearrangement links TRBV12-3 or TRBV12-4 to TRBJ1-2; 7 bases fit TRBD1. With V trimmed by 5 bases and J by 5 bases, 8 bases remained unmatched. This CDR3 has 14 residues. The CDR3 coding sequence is TGTGCCAGCAGTCCACTGACAGGGCGGTATGGCTACACCTTC. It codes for CASSPLTGRYGYTF.

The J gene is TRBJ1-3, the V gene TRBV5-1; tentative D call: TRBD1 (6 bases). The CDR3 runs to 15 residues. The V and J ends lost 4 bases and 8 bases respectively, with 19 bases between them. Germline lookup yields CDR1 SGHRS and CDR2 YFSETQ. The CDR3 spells CASSKQGLEEDTIYF. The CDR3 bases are TGCGCCAGCAGCAAACAGGGTTTAGAAGAGGACACCATATATTTT.

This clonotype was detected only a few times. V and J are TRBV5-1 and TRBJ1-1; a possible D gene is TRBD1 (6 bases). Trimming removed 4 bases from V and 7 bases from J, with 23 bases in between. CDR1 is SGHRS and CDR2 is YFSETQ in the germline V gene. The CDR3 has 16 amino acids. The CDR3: CASSRSGAPDFSEAFF. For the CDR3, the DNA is TGCGCCAGCAGCAGGTCGGGGGCGCCGGATTTTAGTGAAGCTTTCTTT.

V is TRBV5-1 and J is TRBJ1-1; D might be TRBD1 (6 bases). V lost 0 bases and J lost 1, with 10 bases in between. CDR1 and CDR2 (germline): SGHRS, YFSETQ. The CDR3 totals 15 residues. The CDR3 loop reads CASSLEGRGNTEAFF. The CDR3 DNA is TGCGCCAGCAGCTTGGAAGGCAGGGGGAACACTGAAGCTTTCTTT.

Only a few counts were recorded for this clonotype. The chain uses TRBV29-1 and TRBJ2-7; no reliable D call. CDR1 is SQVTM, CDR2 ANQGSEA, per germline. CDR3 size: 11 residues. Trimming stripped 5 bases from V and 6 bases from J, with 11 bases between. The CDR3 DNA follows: TGCAGCGTTAAGGTGAGATCCGAGCAGTACTTC. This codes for CSVKVRSEQYF.

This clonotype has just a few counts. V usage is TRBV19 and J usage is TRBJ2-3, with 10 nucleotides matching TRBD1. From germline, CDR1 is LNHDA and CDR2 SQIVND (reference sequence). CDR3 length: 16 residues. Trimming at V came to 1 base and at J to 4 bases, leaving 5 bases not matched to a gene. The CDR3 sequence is CASSIGTGGLADTQYF. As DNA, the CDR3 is TGTGCCAGTAGTATAGGGACAGGGGGATTGGCAGATACGCAGTATTTT. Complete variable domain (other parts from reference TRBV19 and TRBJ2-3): DGGITQSPKYLFRKEGQNVTLSCEQNLNHDAMYWYRQDPGQGLRLIYYSQIVNDFQKGDIAEGYSVSREKKESFPLTVTSAQKNPTAFYLCASSIGTGGLADTQYFGPGTRLTVL.

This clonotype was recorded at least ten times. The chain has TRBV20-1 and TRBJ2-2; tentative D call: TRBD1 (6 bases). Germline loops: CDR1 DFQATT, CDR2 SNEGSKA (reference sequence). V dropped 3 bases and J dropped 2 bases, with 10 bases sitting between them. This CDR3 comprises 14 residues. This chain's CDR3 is CSARGHGNTGELFF. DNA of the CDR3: TGCAGTGCTAGGGGACACGGAAACACCGGGGAGCTGTTTTTT.

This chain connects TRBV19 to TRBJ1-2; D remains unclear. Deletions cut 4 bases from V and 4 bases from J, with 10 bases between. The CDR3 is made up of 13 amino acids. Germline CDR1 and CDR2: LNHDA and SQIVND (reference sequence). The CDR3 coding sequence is TGTGCCAGTAGTACCCCCGCAATCTATGGCTACACCTTC. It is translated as CASSTPAIYGYTF.

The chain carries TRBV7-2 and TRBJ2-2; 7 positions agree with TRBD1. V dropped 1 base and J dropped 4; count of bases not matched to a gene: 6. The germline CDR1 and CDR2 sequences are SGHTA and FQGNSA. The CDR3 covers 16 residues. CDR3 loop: CASSLEQGSFTGELFF. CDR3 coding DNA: TGTGCCAGCAGCTTAGAACAGGGGAGTTTCACCGGGGAGCTGTTTTTT.

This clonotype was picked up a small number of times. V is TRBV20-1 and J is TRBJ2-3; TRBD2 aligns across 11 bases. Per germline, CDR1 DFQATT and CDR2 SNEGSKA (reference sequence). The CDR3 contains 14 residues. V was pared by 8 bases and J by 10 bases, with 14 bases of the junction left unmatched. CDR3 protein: CSPLTSGGAMAQYF. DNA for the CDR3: TGCAGTCCTCTAACTAGCGGGGGTGCAATGGCGCAGTATTTT.

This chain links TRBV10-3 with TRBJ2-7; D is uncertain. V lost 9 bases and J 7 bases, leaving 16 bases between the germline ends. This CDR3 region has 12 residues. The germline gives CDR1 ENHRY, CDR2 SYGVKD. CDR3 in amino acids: CAITPNQGEQYF. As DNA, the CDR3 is TGTGCCATTACCCCCAACCAAGGGGAGCAGTACTTC.

The DNA for the CDR3 is TGTGCCAGCAGCTTAGTTGACAGATACACTGAAGCTTTCTTT. It codes for CASSLVDRYTEAFF. The rearrangement joins TRBV7-9 to TRBJ1-1, with a possible D match to TRBD1 (5 bases). The length of the CDR3 is 14 residues. V was pared by 1 base and J by 3 bases, with 9 bases between. Looked up from germline, CDR1 is SEHNR and CDR2 is FQNEAQ (reference sequence).

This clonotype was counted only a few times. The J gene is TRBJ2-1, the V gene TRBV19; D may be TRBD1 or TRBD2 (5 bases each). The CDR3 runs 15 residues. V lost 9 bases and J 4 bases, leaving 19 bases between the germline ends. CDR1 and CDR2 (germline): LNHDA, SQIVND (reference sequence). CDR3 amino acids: CASRGVGAGYNEQFF. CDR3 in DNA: TGTGCCAGCCGGGGCGTGGGCGCAGGGTACAATGAGCAGTTCTTC. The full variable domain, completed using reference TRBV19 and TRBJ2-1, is DGGITQSPKYLFRKEGQNVTLSCEQNLNHDAMYWYRQDPGQGLRLIYYSQIVNDFQKGDIAEGYSVSREKKESFPLTVTSAQKNPTAFYLCASRGVGAGYNEQFFGPGTRLTVL.

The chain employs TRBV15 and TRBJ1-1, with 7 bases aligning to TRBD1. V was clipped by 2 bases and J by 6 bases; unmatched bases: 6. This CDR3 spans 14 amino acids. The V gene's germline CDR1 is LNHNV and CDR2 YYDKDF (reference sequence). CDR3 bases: TGTGCCACCAGCAGATTTACAGGGGACCCTGAAGCTTTCTTT. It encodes CATSRFTGDPEAFF.

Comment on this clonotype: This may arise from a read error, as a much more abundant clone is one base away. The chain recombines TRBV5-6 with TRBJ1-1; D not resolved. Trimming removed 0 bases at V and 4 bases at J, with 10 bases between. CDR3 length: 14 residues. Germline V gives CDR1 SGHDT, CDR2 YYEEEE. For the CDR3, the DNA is TGTGCCAGCAGCTTGGTTCCCTCCGTCACTGAAGCTTTCTTT. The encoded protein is CASSLVPSVTEAFF.

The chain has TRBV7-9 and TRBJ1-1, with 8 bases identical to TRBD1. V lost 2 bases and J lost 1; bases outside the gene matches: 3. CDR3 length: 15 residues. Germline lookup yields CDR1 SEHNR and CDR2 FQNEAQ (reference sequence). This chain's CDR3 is CASSLRQGRNTEAFF. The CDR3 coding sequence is TGTGCCAGCAGCTTACGACAGGGGAGGAACACTGAAGCTTTCTTT.

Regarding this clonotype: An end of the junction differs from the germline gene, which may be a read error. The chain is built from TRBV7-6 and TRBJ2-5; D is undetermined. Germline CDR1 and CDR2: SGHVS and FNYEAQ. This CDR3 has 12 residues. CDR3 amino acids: CVSSSSQETQYF. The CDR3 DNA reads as TGTGTCAGCAGCTCTTCGCAAGAGACCCAGTACTTC.

The CDR3 reads CSSTGEYNEQFF. The CDR3 coding sequence is TGCAGCTCGACTGGGGAGTACAATGAGCAGTTCTTC. J is TRBJ2-1 and V is TRBV29-1, with TRBD2 as a possible D gene (5 bases). The ends were cut back, 8 bases at V and 4 bases at J, with 12 bases in the middle. The CDR3 is made up of 12 amino acids. Germline CDR1 is SQVTM and CDR2 is ANQGSEA.

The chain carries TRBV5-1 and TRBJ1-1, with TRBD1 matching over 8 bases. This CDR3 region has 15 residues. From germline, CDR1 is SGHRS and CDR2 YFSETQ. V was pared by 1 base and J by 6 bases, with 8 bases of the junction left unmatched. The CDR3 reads CASSLTAGGFPEAFF. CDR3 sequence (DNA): TGCGCCAGCAGCTTGACGGCAGGGGGCTTTCCTGAAGCTTTCTTT.

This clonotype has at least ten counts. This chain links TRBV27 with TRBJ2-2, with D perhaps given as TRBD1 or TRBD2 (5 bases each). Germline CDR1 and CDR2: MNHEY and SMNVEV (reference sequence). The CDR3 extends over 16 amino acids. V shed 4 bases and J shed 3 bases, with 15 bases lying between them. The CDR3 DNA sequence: TGTGCCAGCAGTTCCGGGACCGGGTGGGACACCGGGGAGCTGTTTTTT. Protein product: CASSSGTGWDTGELFF.